A selection of T cell receptor beta chains follows, all from one sample in a study of shared clonotypes between healthy human individuals. Here immunoSEQ multiplex PCR was the method, and the copy in TCRdb shows in-frame clones only, minus some. The sample contains roughly 2 million clones, over 85% of which appear only once. The sequencing input was naive CD8+ T cells sorted from blood. All receptors derive from a man aged 18-30 years in good health. The CDR3 runs from the conserved cysteine through the conserved F or W. D genes are given only for firm matches. Clone size, where shown, is once, few, many, or a class for clones that have expanded.

V: TRBV9; size: .; D: .; J: TRBJ2-7; CDR3: CASSPRSSPYEQYF; DNA: TGTGCCAGCAGCCCCCGGAGCAGCCCATACGAGCAGTACTTC
V: TRBV13; size: few; D: TRBD1; J: TRBJ2-7; CDR3: CASSDRDRAYEQYF; DNA: TGTGCCAGCAGCGACCGGGACAGGGCCTACGAGCAGTACTTC
V: TRBV2; size: .; D: TRBD1; J: TRBJ1-3; CDR3: CASSEVEGGLKNTIYF; DNA: TGTGCCAGCAGTGAAGTAGAAGGGGGCCTCAAGAACACCATATATTTT
V: TRBV5-6; size: .; D: .; J: TRBJ2-3; CDR3: CASSLPASSTDTQYF; DNA: TGTGCCAGCAGCTTGCCAGCCTCTAGCACAGATACGCAGTATTTT
V: TRBV16; size: .; D: .; J: TRBJ2-7; CDR3: CASSQSTRPSYEQYF; DNA: TGTGCCAGCAGCCAATCGACGCGGCCGTCCTACGAGCAGTACTTC
V: TRBV15; size: .; D: .; J: TRBJ2-5; CDR3: CASSDPGVGTQYF; DNA: TGTGCCAGTAGCGACCCGGGGGTCGGGACCCAGTACTTC
V: TRBV12-5; size: .; D: TRBD1; J: TRBJ2-5; CDR3: CASGLPRGREEETQYF; DNA: TGTGCTAGTGGTTTGCCCAGGGGGCGCGAGGAAGAGACCCAGTACTTC
V: TRBV7-9; size: .; D: TRBD2; J: TRBJ2-7; CDR3: CASSHPWEGYGEQYF; DNA: TGTGCCAGCAGCCACCCTTGGGAGGGGTACGGCGAGCAGTACTTC
V: TRBV27; size: once; D: TRBD2; J: TRBJ2-7; CDR3: CASSLRGGVYYEQYF; DNA: TGTGCCAGCAGTTTACGGGGGGGCGTTTATTACGAGCAGTACTTC
V: TRBV5-6; size: .; D: .; J: TRBJ1-6; CDR3: CASSLVQTGWNSPLHF; DNA: TGTGCCAGCAGCTTGGTACAAACAGGGTGGAATTCACCCCTCCACTTT
V: TRBV27; size: .; D: .; J: TRBJ2-3; CDR3: CASSPQGPLADTQYF; DNA: TGTGCCAGCAGTCCACAGGGCCCACTGGCAGATACGCAGTATTTT